One and the same sample provided the 7 T cell receptor beta chains below, sequenced in a study of T cells expressing NK-cell markers. TCRdb processed the 5' RACE reads again and assigns one entry to each CDR3 protein, with no DNA. The data include roughly 180,000 distinct CDR3 sequences; the top ten clones carry about a fifth. Sequenced input: blood T cells: a sorted CD56 or NKG2C T cell subset, CD4+ or CD8+ T cells, or bulk PBMC T cells (not recorded which). These receptors originate from a woman between 18 and 75 years old in good health.

The chain links TRBV5-6 to TRBJ2-7; TCRdb returns TRBD2, unconfirmable since there is no DNA. The CDR3 is 19 residues long. The germline gives CDR1 SGHDT, CDR2 YYEEEE. CDR3 in amino acids: CASSYMTGRTSGGSYEQYF.

The J gene is TRBJ1-1, the V gene TRBV6-4; TCRdb names TRBD1, which stays unverified in the absence of DNA. Germline V gene lookup returns CDR1 MRHNA and CDR2 SNTAGT. The CDR3 consists of 13 residues. The CDR3 region is CASSDISGAKAFF.

The rearrangement uses TRBV20-1 and TRBJ2-2; TCRdb's D call, TRBD1, is unchecked because there is no DNA. Germline V lookup: CDR1 DFQATT, CDR2 SNEGSKA (reference sequence). The CDR3 has 17 residues. The CDR3 sequence is CSARDSTAPWNTGELFF.

This chain uses TRBV7-9 with TRBJ2-3; TCRdb picks TRBD2, but there is no DNA to check that call. Germline assignment: CDR1 SEHNR and CDR2 FQNEAQ (reference sequence). The CDR3 has 16 residues. The CDR3 here is CASSLGLAGGSDTQYF.

V gene TRBV5-1 combines with J gene TRBJ1-1. This CDR3 is built from 12 residues. CDR1 and CDR2 from the germline V gene are SGHRS and YFSETQ. The CDR3 is CASSSGRAPAFF.

The V gene is TRBV20-1, the J gene TRBJ2-7; as DNA is missing, the TRBD1 call by TCRdb cannot be tested. The CDR3 totals 12 residues. Looked up from germline, CDR1 is DFQATT and CDR2 is SNEGSKA (reference sequence). CDR3 loop: CSASFPGPEQYF.

The rearrangement joins TRBV6-2 or TRBV6-3 to TRBJ1-4. There are 17 residues in the CDR3. CDR1 MNHEY and CDR2 SVGEGT come from the germline V gene. CDR3 sequence reads: CASSRGPKGSTNEKLFF.